The next 25 T cell receptor beta chains were all read from a single sample in a study of response to subunit inactivated influenza vaccine. From the RT-PCR reads, TCRdb called clonotypes with MiXCR, one entry per CDR3 protein. This table has roughly 460,000 distinct CDR3 sequences, over 9.5% appearing once. This specimen was PBMCs from blood, taken roughly 48 days after vaccination. The receptors shown here come from a man aged 45-65 years who received an inactivated influenza vaccine.

V and J are TRBV10-3 and TRBJ1-3; D is ambiguous. The V gene lost 10 bases and the J gene lost 2 bases, with 18 bases spanning the gap. Germline V CDR1 and CDR2: ENHRY, SYGVKD. This CDR3 contains 15 residues. CDR3 DNA: TGTGCCACCAAGGCCGACACCTCCGCTGGAAACACCATATATTTT. Translated, it gives CATKADTSAGNTIYF.

The chain uses TRBV4-3 and TRBJ2-7; D could derive from TRBD1 or TRBD2 (5 bases each). Looked up from germline, CDR1 is LGHNA and CDR2 is YSLEER. Trimming stripped 5 bases from V and 2 bases from J, with 13 bases between. The CDR3 runs 14 residues. The CDR3 protein is CASSEGDGPYEQYF. In nucleotides, the CDR3 is TGCGCCAGCAGCGAAGGGGACGGACCCTACGAGCAGTACTTC.

The rearrangement links TRBV12-3 or TRBV12-4 to TRBJ1-2; D unresolved. The V end lost 3 bases, the J end lost 6 bases, and 14 bases lay between the germline ends. This CDR3 is 14 amino acids long. The CDR3 region has the DNA TGTGCCAGCAGTTTTGGCGGGGAGAAACATGGCTACACCTTC. Translated, it gives CASSFGGEKHGYTF.

This clonotype appeared many times. The rearrangement uses TRBV20-1 and TRBJ2-7, with 10 bases matching TRBD2. The V gene end was trimmed by 0 bases and the J gene end by 6 bases; junction bases not matched to a gene: 8. This CDR3 comprises 15 residues. Germline V gene lookup returns CDR1 DFQATT and CDR2 SNEGSKA (reference sequence). The CDR3 bases are TGCAGTGCTAGAGATCAGCTAGCGGGGGTACTCGAGCAGTACTTC. Encoded protein: CSARDQLAGVLEQYF.

This clonotype was recorded many times. CDR3 residues: CASSLGQGGQPQHF. The CDR3 coding sequence is TGCGCCAGCAGCTTGGGTCAGGGGGGTCAGCCCCAGCATTTT. The genes are TRBV5-1 and TRBJ1-5, with 7 bases identical to TRBD1. Germline loops: CDR1 SGHRS, CDR2 YFSETQ. The CDR3 is made up of 14 amino acids. V lost 0 bases to trimming and J lost 6 bases; unmatched junction nucleotides: 3.

This clonotype was seen only a few times. The J gene is TRBJ2-3, the V gene TRBV6-1; 9 bases agree with TRBD1. V gave up 5 bases and J gave up 0 bases; unmatched junction bases: 12. The CDR3 is 18 amino acids. Germline lookup yields CDR1 MNHNS and CDR2 SASEGT. CDR3 sequence (DNA): TGTGCCAGCAGTCGCGCCGGCCTGGGACAGGGAAGCACAGATACGCAGTATTTT. Translated, it gives CASSRAGLGQGSTDTQYF.

This clonotype showed up many times. This chain joins TRBV7-6 and TRBJ1-5, with D hard to call. The CDR3 spans 14 residues. Germline V gene data show CDR1 as SGHVS and CDR2 as FNYEAQ. The germline V and J ends were trimmed by 5 bases and 7 bases, with 15 bases remaining between them. The CDR3 nucleotides are TGTGCCAGCAGCCTCGGACCCTCTTACCAGCCCCAGCATTTT. Translated: CASSLGPSYQPQHF.

This clonotype was found a few times. This CDR3 reads CASTQGVYNEQFF. In nucleotides, the CDR3 is TGCGCCAGCACACAGGGGGTCTACAATGAGCAGTTCTTC. The chain recombines TRBV5-1 with TRBJ2-1; 8 bases agree with TRBD1. This CDR3 is built from 13 residues. V trimming: 6 bases; J trimming: 3 bases; junction bases outside the gene matches: 2. Per the germline V gene, CDR1 is SGHRS and CDR2 is YFSETQ.

This clonotype has a count of ten or more. The J gene is TRBJ2-5, the V gene TRBV25-1; D is ambiguous. From germline, CDR1 is MGHDK and CDR2 SYGVNS. Trimming cost V 4 bases and J 5 bases, with 8 bases left between them. The CDR3 length is 12 residues. The CDR3 loop reads CASSGGWETQYF. The CDR3 DNA sequence: TGTGCCAGCAGTGGGGGTTGGGAGACCCAGTACTTC.

The chain uses TRBV12-3 or TRBV12-4 and TRBJ2-3; TRBD2 is a possible D gene (5 bases). V lost 5 bases and J lost 8, with 11 bases in between. This CDR3 is built from 12 residues. The CDR3 sequence is CASSPTRFTQYF. In DNA form, the CDR3 reads TGTGCCAGCAGTCCAACTAGGTTTACGCAGTATTTT.

The chain employs TRBV5-6 and TRBJ1-5, with 7 bases fitting TRBD1. V gave up 4 bases and J gave up 5 bases; unmatched junction bases: 9. Germline CDR1 is SGHDT and CDR2 is YYEEEE. This CDR3 spans 15 amino acids. The CDR3 DNA follows: TGTGCCAGCAGCCCGGGGACAGCGATCTATCAGCCCCAGCATTTT. Amino acids: CASSPGTAIYQPQHF.

This clonotype was seen at least ten times. The chain is built from TRBV29-1 and TRBJ2-2; 13 positions match TRBD2. The V gene end was trimmed by 7 bases and the J gene end by 8 bases; junction bases not matched to a gene: 7. Germline V gene data show CDR1 as SQVTM and CDR2 as ANQGSEA. This CDR3 is 14 amino acids long. The CDR3 DNA reads as TGCAGCGCTACTAGCGGGGGGGCCGTGGGGGAGCTGTTTTTT. Translated, it gives CSATSGGAVGELFF.

The chain carries TRBV7-2 and TRBJ2-1; 14 bases map to TRBD2. This CDR3 has 17 residues. Germline V gene lookup returns CDR1 SGHTA and CDR2 FQGNSA. J was trimmed by 6 bases and V by 5 bases; bases with no gene match: 9. The CDR3 sequence: CASSPGVGLAGGNEQFF. CDR3 coding DNA: TGTGCCAGCAGCCCTGGAGTCGGACTAGCGGGAGGCAATGAGCAGTTCTTC.

The chain joins TRBV4-2 to TRBJ2-7, with a possible D match to TRBD1 (5 bases). The length of the CDR3 is 13 residues. V was shortened by 2 bases and J by 4 bases, with 9 bases between the two germline ends. In germline, CDR1 is LGHNA, CDR2 YNFKEQ. The CDR3 DNA reads as TGTGCCAGCAGCCAAATAACAGGTTACGAGCAGTACTTC. Amino acid sequence: CASSQITGYEQYF.

This clonotype was found a few times. The rearrangement joins TRBV7-8 to TRBJ2-5; 7 bases match TRBD1. The CDR3 sequence is 18 residues long. The ends lost 5 bases at V and 1 base at J; junction bases unmatched: 16. Germline V lookup: CDR1 SGHVS, CDR2 FQNEAQ. The CDR3 sequence: CASSPNQVRGFSQETQYF. The CDR3, as DNA: TGTGCCAGCAGCCCCAATCAGGTCAGGGGGTTCAGCCAAGAGACCCAGTACTTC.

V usage is TRBV20-1 and J usage is TRBJ2-7, with 9 bases lining up with TRBD2. The CDR3 has 15 amino acids. Germline loops: CDR1 DFQATT, CDR2 SNEGSKA (reference sequence). V lost 4 bases and J lost 4; bases outside the gene matches: 11. The CDR3: CSAIVAGGRVYEQYF. Here the CDR3 DNA reads TGCAGTGCTATAGTTGCGGGCGGGAGGGTGTACGAGCAGTACTTC.

The sample holds many counts of this clonotype. This chain uses TRBV5-6 with TRBJ2-5, with no clear D. The V end was cut by 1 base, the J end by 2 bases, with 6 bases between. CDR1 is SGHDT and CDR2 is YYEEEE in the germline V gene. This CDR3 spans 13 amino acids. The CDR3 sequence is CASSLLQQETQYF. In DNA form, the CDR3 reads TGTGCCAGCAGCTTGTTACAGCAAGAGACCCAGTACTTC.

The chain is built from TRBV5-5 and TRBJ2-2; D may be TRBD1 (6 bases). With 4 bases removed from V and 4 bases from J, the gap between germline ends came to 14 bases. The CDR3 is 15 residues long. Germline loops: CDR1 SGHKS, CDR2 YYEKEE (reference sequence). Here the CDR3 reads CASSPQGRGTGELFF. CDR3 nucleotides: TGTGCCAGCAGCCCTCAGGGGCGAGGCACCGGGGAGCTGTTTTTT.

This clonotype came up a few times. V and J are TRBV18 and TRBJ1-1; tentatively, D is TRBD1 (6 bases). This CDR3 comprises 14 residues. V was pared by 1 base and J by 3 bases, with 9 bases between. The germline CDR1 and CDR2 sequences are KGHSH and LQKENI. This chain's CDR3 is CASSPRTVDTEAFF. CDR3 sequence (DNA): TGTGCCAGCTCACCACGGACAGTCGACACTGAAGCTTTCTTT.

This clonotype came up many times. The chain uses TRBV4-1 and TRBJ2-1; tentative D call: TRBD2 (6 bases). V gave up 0 bases and J gave up 15 bases, with 15 bases separating them. The CDR3 consists of 13 residues. Germline V gene sequence: CDR1 MGHRA, CDR2 YSYEKL. For the CDR3, the DNA is TGCGCCAGCAGCCAAGATCGGGGGACCCCCCTGTTCTTC. The encoded protein is CASSQDRGTPLFF.

This clonotype has a handful of counts. The chain recombines TRBV27 with TRBJ2-5; unclear D gene. The germline V gene has CDR1 MNHEY and CDR2 SMNVEV (reference sequence). Trimming took 4 bases from V and 3 from J, leaving 15 bases between them. CDR3 length: 15 amino acids. For the CDR3, the DNA is TGTGCCAGCAGTTCAAAATTAGGGATCGAAGAGACCCAGTACTTC. Translating it yields CASSSKLGIEETQYF.

This clonotype has a handful of counts. This chain uses TRBV6-1 with TRBJ1-1; TRBD1 might be the D (6 bases). This CDR3 contains 13 residues. Trimming left V 7 bases short and J 1 base short, with 10 bases between. The germline CDR1 and CDR2 sequences are MNHNS and SASEGT. For the CDR3, the DNA is TGTGCCAGCATTCAACAGGGGAACACTGAAGCTTTCTTT. This translates into CASIQQGNTEAFF.

This clonotype was observed at least ten times. The chain has TRBV29-1 and TRBJ1-2; D is possibly TRBD1 (5 bases). Per the germline V gene, CDR1 is SQVTM and CDR2 is ANQGSEA. Trimming shortened V by 6 bases and J by 7 bases, and 18 bases separated the two germline ends. The CDR3 extends over 13 amino acids. The CDR3, as DNA: TGCAGCGTCAGAGACAGTCGGAGGTTTGGCTACACCTTC. This encodes CSVRDSRRFGYTF.

This clonotype was picked up many times. The V gene is TRBV5-1, the J gene TRBJ2-3; TRBD1 matches 7 bases. V dropped 5 bases and J dropped 2; count of bases not matched to a gene: 5. CDR1 SGHRS and CDR2 YFSETQ come from the germline V gene. This CDR3 has 14 amino acids. This CDR3 reads CASSHGQDTDTQYF. CDR3 coding DNA: TGCGCCAGCAGTCATGGACAGGACACAGATACGCAGTATTTT.

The V call is TRBV6-2 or TRBV6-3, the J call TRBJ2-7; no clear D gene. Germline CDR1 reads MNHEY; CDR2 reads SVGEGT. Deletions cut 2 bases from V and 3 bases from J, with 5 bases between. The length of the CDR3 is 12 residues. The DNA for the CDR3 is TGTGCCAGCAGTTACGTTGTCTACGAGCAGTACTTC. Translated, it gives CASSYVVYEQYF.